Listed below are T cell receptor beta chains from one sample, sequenced in a study of blood T cell repertoires in COVID-19. Measured with immunoSEQ multiplex PCR; TCRdb has only the in-frame clones, and not every one. The sample lists around 130,000 clones, about 83% occurring once. Sequenced: peripheral blood. The receptors originated from a man between 60 and 75 years old with acute or convalescent COVID-19. CDR3s include the opening cysteine and the closing phenylalanine or tryptophan. The order of the fields is V gene, D gene, J gene, clone size, CDR3 DNA, CDR3 protein. A D gene is named only where the DNA matches it firmly. Where a row states a size, it is once, few, many or the class of an expanded clone; other rows omit it.

TRBV19	-	TRBJ2-6	once	TGTGCCAGTAGTATCGGGGGTCAGGGCTTCTCTGGGGCCAACGTCCTGACTTTC	CASSIGGQGFSGANVLTF
TRBV25-1	TRBD1	TRBJ1-5	-	TGTGCCAGCAGCGCAGGGGGCCCTCAGCCCCAGCATTTT	CASSAGGPQPQHF
TRBV3-1/TRBV3-2	TRBD2	TRBJ2-2	few	TGTGCCAGCAGCTCCTCCCGCGGGAGGATCACCGGGGAGCTGTTTTTT	CASSSSRGRITGELFF
TRBV6-6	TRBD1	TRBJ1-5	once	TGTGCCAGCAGTCCAAGGCACGGGACAGGGGGCGGTCAGCCCCAGCATTTT	CASSPRHGTGGGQPQHF
TRBV9	TRBD2	TRBJ2-1	-	TGTGCCAGCAGACGAAGCCCAGCGGGAGCCTTAAATGAGCAGTTCTTC	CASRRSPAGALNEQFF
TRBV19	TRBD1	TRBJ1-1	-	TGTGCCAGTAGTACGACAGGGGGACGGGACACTGAAGCTTTCTTT	CASSTTGGRDTEAFF
TRBV24-1	-	TRBJ2-1	-	TGTGCCACCAGTGACCGCAGGGACTACAATGAGCAGTTCTTC	CATSDRRDYNEQFF
TRBV28	-	TRBJ1-4	-	TGTGCCAGCAGTACCCCCAACAGGACCGCTAATGAAAAACTGTTTTTT	CASSTPNRTANEKLFF
TRBV28	TRBD1	TRBJ1-3	once	TGTGCCAGCAGTTCAAGGCAGGGGGCTTTCGCGAACACCATATATTTT	CASSSRQGAFANTIYF
TRBV21-1	-	TRBJ2-3	once	TGTGCCAGCAGCGCCAGACTCAACACAGATACGCAGTATTTT	CASSARLNTDTQYF
TRBV29-1	TRBD2	TRBJ2-1	-	TGCAGCGTTGAACCAGCGGGAGGGGAGGATGAGCAGTTCTTC	CSVEPAGGEDEQFF
TRBV7-2	TRBD1	TRBJ2-7	-	TGTGCCAGCAGCCTGACAGCCGGGGACAGGGGGGTCGAGCAGTACTTC	CASSLTAGDRGVEQYF
TRBV19	TRBD2	TRBJ2-3	-	TGTGCCAGTAGGCCTACTAGCGGACGCACAGATACGCAGTATTTT	CASRPTSGRTDTQYF
TRBV7-2	TRBD1	TRBJ1-5	-	TGTGCCAGCAGCTTTCAGGGGGGAAATCAGCCCCAGCATTTT	CASSFQGGNQPQHF
TRBV9	-	TRBJ2-1	once	TGTGCCAGCAGCGGACTAGTGCCCTACAATGAGCAGTTCTTC	CASSGLVPYNEQFF
TRBV28	-	TRBJ1-4	-	TGTGCCAGCATCGAGGGATCGGCTAATGAAAAACTGTTTTTT	CASIEGSANEKLFF
TRBV5-1	TRBD1	TRBJ1-1	-	TGCGCCAGCAGCCCGGGACAGGGGGCGCATACGAACACTGAAGCTTTCTTT	CASSPGQGAHTNTEAFF